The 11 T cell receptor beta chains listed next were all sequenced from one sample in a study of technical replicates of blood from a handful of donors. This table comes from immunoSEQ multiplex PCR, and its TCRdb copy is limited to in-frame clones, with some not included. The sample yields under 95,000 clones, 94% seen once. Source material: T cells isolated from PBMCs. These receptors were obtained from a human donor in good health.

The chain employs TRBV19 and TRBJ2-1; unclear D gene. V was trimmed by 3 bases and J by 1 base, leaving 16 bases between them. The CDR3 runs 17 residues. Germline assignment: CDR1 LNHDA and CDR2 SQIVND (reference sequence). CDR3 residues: CASSIDWSEVSYNEQFF. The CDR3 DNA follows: TGTGCCAGTAGTATTGATTGGAGCGAAGTTTCCTACAATGAGCAGTTCTTC.

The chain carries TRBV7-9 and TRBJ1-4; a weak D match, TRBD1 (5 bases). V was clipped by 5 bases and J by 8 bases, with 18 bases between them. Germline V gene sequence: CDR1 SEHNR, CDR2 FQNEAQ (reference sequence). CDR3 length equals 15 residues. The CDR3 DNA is TGTGCCAGCAGCCTAGTAGCGGGGTCAGGGGAAAAACTGTTTTTT. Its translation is CASSLVAGSGEKLFF.

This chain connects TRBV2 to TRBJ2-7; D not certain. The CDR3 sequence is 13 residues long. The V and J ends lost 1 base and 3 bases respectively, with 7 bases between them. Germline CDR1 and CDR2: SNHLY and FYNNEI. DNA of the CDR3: TGTGCCAGCAGTGAAGGTCCTTTCTACGAGCAGTACTTC. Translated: CASSEGPFYEQYF.

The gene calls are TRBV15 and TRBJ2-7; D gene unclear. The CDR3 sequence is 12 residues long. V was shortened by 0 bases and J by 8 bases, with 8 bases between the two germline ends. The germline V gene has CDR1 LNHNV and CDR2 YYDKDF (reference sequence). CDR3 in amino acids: CATSRDRYQQYF. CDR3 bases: TGTGCCACCAGCAGAGATCGGTACCAGCAGTACTTC.

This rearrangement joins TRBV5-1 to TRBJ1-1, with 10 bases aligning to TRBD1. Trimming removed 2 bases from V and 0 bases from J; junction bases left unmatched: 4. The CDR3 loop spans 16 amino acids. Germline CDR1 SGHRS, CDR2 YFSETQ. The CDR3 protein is CASSFSGQGVNTEAFF. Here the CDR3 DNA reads TGCGCCAGCAGCTTCTCCGGACAGGGGGTGAACACTGAAGCTTTCTTT. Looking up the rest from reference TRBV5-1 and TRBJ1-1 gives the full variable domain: KAGVTQTPRYLIKTRGQQVTLSCSPISGHRSVSWYQQTPGQGLQFLFEYFSETQRNKGNFPGRFSGRQFSNSRSEMNVSTLELGDSALYLCASSFSGQGVNTEAFFGQGTRLTVV.

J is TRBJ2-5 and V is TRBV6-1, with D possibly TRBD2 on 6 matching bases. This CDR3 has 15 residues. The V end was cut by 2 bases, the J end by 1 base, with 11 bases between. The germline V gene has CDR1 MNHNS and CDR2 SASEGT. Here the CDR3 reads CASSELAEGQETQYF. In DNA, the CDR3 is TGTGCCAGCAGTGAACTGGCGGAGGGCCAAGAGACCCAGTACTTC.

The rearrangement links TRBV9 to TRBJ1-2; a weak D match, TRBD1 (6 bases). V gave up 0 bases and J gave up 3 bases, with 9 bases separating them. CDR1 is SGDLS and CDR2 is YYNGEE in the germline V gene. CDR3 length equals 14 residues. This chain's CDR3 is CASSVGGGDYGYTF. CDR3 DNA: TGTGCCAGCAGCGTAGGCGGGGGCGACTATGGCTACACCTTC.

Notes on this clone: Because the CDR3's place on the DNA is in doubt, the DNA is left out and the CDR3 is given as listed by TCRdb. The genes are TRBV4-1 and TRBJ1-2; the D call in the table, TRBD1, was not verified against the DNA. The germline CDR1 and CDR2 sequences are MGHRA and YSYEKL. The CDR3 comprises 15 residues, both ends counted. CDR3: CASSQVGQGTPAFTF.

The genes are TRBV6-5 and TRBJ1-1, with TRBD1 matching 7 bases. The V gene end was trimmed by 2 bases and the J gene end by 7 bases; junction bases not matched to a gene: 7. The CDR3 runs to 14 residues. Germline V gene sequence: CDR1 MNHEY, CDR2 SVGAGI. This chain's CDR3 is CASSYLGGQNEAFF. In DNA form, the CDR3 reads TGTGCCAGCAGTTACCTTGGGGGACAGAATGAAGCTTTCTTT.

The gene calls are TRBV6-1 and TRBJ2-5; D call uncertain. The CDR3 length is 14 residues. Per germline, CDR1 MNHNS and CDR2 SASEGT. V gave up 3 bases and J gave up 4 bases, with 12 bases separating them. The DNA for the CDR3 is TGTGCCAGCAGTGAGGCAGTGACTGGAGAGACCCAGTACTTC. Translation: CASSEAVTGETQYF.

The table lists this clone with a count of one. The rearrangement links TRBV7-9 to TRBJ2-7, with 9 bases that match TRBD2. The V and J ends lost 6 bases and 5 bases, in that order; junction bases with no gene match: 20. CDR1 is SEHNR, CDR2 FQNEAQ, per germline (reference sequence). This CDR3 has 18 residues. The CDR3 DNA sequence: TGTGCCAGCAGAGACACTAGCGGGCCCCTAGCAGGTGAGAACGAGCAGTACTTC. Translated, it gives CASRDTSGPLAGENEQYF.